This TCR beta chain was documented in a study of T and B cells in COVID-19 patients. Study details: Recovered patients mostly had mild to moderate COVID-19 managed as outpatients. Whole-study results and caveats: Patients with COVID-19 reportedly showed strongly skewed T cell receptor beta variable and joining gene usage. Clonality of TRB repertoires was high in active COVID-19; recovery brought above-healthy diversity and richness.

This clonotype was seen repeatedly, ten times or more. Its specificity is not known. Multiplex PCR with BIOMED2 TRB-A/B primer pools amplified TRB rearrangements. TCRdb analysed the multiplex PCR reads with MiXCR anew, one entry per CDR3 protein. The table shows a few thousand distinct CDR3 sequences, with roughly a quarter occurring only once. Blood genomic DNA input for TRB amplification was roughly 250-550 ng. V was shortened by 6 bases and J by 1 base, with 12 bases between the two germline ends. CDR1 is SGHNT, CDR2 YYREEE, per germline (reference sequence). This CDR3 is built from 14 residues. The gene calls are TRBV5-4 and TRBJ2-3; D may be TRBD2 (6 bases). What was sequenced was blood. This TCR was recovered from a human donor with active COVID-19. The CDR3 loop is CASTLGLGTDTQYF. CDR3 nucleotide sequence: TGTGCCAGCACCCTGGGACTCGGCACAGATACGCAGTATTTT.